The 14 T cell receptor beta chains below were found in one sample sequenced in a study of T-cell reconstitution after alpha-beta-depleted transplantation in children. For TCRbeta, the library was prepared with unique molecular identifiers. TCRdb analysed the PCR reads with MiXCR anew, one entry per CDR3 protein. The sample comprises a few hundred thousand distinct CDR3 sequences, approximately 30% of which are singletons, and approximately 39% rests with the top ten. Sequenced here: PBMCs, sampled before TCRalphabeta/CD19-depleted stem cell transplant. The receptors were sampled from a boy in the first two years of life with Wiskott-Aldrich syndrome, due to receive a stem cell transplant.

The CDR3 reads CASSMTGGSKTQYF. In nucleotides, the CDR3 is TGCGCCAGCAGCATGACAGGGGGCTCAAAGACCCAGTACTTC. The chain carries TRBV5-1 and TRBJ2-5; 10 nucleotides align to TRBD1. CDR1 and CDR2 (germline): SGHRS, YFSETQ. V lost 4 bases to trimming and J lost 6 bases; unmatched junction nucleotides: 6. The CDR3 loop spans 14 amino acids.

The genes are TRBV12-3 or TRBV12-4 and TRBJ2-3; TRBD2 matches 12 bases. V lost 0 bases and J lost 6; bases outside the gene matches: 10. The CDR3 length is 18 residues. The CDR3 nucleotides read TGTGCCAGCAGTTTAGCGCCCCTAGCGGGAGGGCACACGGATACGCAGTATTTT. This gives the protein CASSLAPLAGGHTDTQYF.

This chain connects TRBV12-3 or TRBV12-4 to TRBJ1-5; 7 nucleotides match TRBD1. The CDR3 length is 15 residues. Trimming cost V 5 bases and J 3 bases; bases outside gene matches: 7. This CDR3 reads CASSRRGTDNQPQHF. The CDR3, as DNA: TGTGCCAGCAGTCGGAGAGGGACAGACAATCAGCCCCAGCATTTT.

Note on this clonotype: An end of the junction does not agree with germline; a read error may underlie this. V gene TRBV12-3 or TRBV12-4 combines with J gene TRBJ2-5, with 9 bases lining up with TRBD2. This CDR3 region has 19 residues. The CDR3 DNA reads as TGTGCCCGCAGTTTATGGCCGGCGGGAGGGGGTTTAGGTCAAGAGACCCAGTACTTC. It yields the protein CARSLWPAGGGLGQETQYF.

This clonotype has just a few counts. The chain joins TRBV20-1 to TRBJ2-3; 8 bases are a match to TRBD2. J gave up 0 bases and V 3 bases, and 5 bases lay outside the gene matches. The CDR3 runs 15 residues. The germline V gene encodes CDR1 DFQATT and CDR2 SNEGSKA (reference sequence). CDR3 nucleotide sequence: TGCAGTGCTAGGGGCGGGAGGAGTAGCACAGATACGCAGTATTTT. Encoded protein: CSARGGRSSTDTQYF.

This rearrangement joins TRBV5-1 to TRBJ2-1; TRBD2 aligns across 10 bases. Germline CDR1 and CDR2: SGHRS and YFSETQ. V was clipped by 1 base and J by 0 bases; unmatched bases: 7. The CDR3 extends over 18 amino acids. CDR3 DNA sequence: TGCGCCAGCAGCTTGTTTAGCGGGAGGTCGAGCTCCTACAATGAGCAGTTCTTC. Protein: CASSLFSGRSSSYNEQFF.

The V gene is TRBV7-2, the J gene TRBJ1-2, with 8 bases aligning to TRBD1. Germline V gene lookup returns CDR1 SGHTA and CDR2 FQGNSA. The CDR3 consists of 13 residues. V lost 5 bases to trimming and J lost 8 bases; unmatched junction nucleotides: 7. The CDR3 DNA reads TGTGCCAGCAGCACCCGACAGGGGCGAGGCTACACCTTC. This gives the protein CASSTRQGRGYTF. Full variable domain (remainder filled in from reference TRBV7-2 and TRBJ1-2): GAGVSQSPSNKVTEKGKDVELRCDPISGHTALYWYRQSLGQGLEFLIYFQGNSAPDKSGLPSDRFSAERTGGSVSTLTIQRTQQEDSAVYLCASSTRQGRGYTFGSGTRLTVV.

This clonotype has a handful of counts. The chain employs TRBV7-9 and TRBJ2-2; D remains unclear. From germline, CDR1 is SEHNR and CDR2 FQNEAQ (reference sequence). V was clipped by 6 bases and J by 1 base, with 6 bases between them. This CDR3 contains 13 residues. The CDR3 reads CASSHENTGELFF. The CDR3 coding sequence is TGTGCCAGCAGTCATGAGAACACCGGGGAGCTGTTTTTT. Drawing the rest from reference TRBV7-9 and TRBJ2-2, the complete variable domain is DTGVSQNPRHKITKRGQNVTFRCDPISEHNRLYWYRQTLGQGPEFLTYFQNEAQLEKSRLLSDRFSAERPKGSFSTLEIQRTEQGDSAMYLCASSHENTGELFFGEGSRLTVL.

This clonotype has just a few counts. V and J are TRBV15 and TRBJ1-1; D gene uncertain. Germline CDR1 and CDR2: LNHNV and YYDKDF (reference sequence). V lost 1 base, J lost 6 bases, and 18 bases lay in between. This CDR3 region has 16 residues. The CDR3 DNA reads as TGTGCCACCAGCAGAGGCCTGCTTCCCGTTGGCGCTGAAGCTTTCTTT. Translated, it gives CATSRGLLPVGAEAFF.

The chain recombines TRBV12-3 or TRBV12-4 with TRBJ2-3; 8 bases align to TRBD2. The length of the CDR3 is 17 residues. After removal of 8 bases from V and 6 bases from J, the junction contained 19 bases not matched to a gene. The DNA of the CDR3 is TGTGCCAGCCTCTCGGGAGCGGGAGTGCCCTCGGCCGATACGCAGTATTTT. Its protein product is CASLSGAGVPSADTQYF.

The chain recombines TRBV29-1 with TRBJ2-3; a possible D gene is TRBD1 (6 bases). This CDR3 comprises 14 residues. V was clipped by 2 bases and J by 3 bases, with 12 bases between them. Germline V gene sequence: CDR1 SQVTM, CDR2 ANQGSEA. The CDR3 loop reads CSVEPGEGTDTQYF. Written as DNA, the CDR3 is TGCAGCGTTGAACCAGGGGAAGGGACAGATACGCAGTATTTT.

The sample holds a few counts of this clonotype. CDR3 sequence reads: CASSPGVAGATDTQYF. The CDR3 DNA sequence: TGCGCCAGCAGCCCCGGGGTAGCGGGAGCCACAGATACGCAGTATTTT. This chain connects TRBV5-1 to TRBJ2-3; TRBD2 agrees at 9 bases. This CDR3 region has 16 residues. Germline trimming cut 4 bases from V and 2 bases from J; bases unmatched to any gene: 8. Germline CDR1 reads SGHRS; CDR2 reads YFSETQ.

This clonotype was observed a handful of times. The gene calls are TRBV12-3 or TRBV12-4 and TRBJ2-7; 7 nucleotides agree with TRBD2. Trimming cost V 8 bases and J 3 bases; bases outside gene matches: 7. The CDR3 has 13 residues. This CDR3 reads CASHASGHYEQYF. CDR3 sequence (DNA): TGTGCCAGCCATGCTAGCGGACACTACGAGCAGTACTTC.

The chain employs TRBV3-1 and TRBJ1-5; D unclear. Per the germline V gene, CDR1 is LGHDT and CDR2 is YNNKEL (reference sequence). The CDR3 totals 14 residues. Trimming left V 4 bases short and J 5 bases short, with 12 bases between. CDR3 amino acids: CASSPSISYQPQHF. The CDR3 nucleotides are TGTGCCAGCAGCCCCTCGATCTCGTATCAGCCCCAGCATTTT.